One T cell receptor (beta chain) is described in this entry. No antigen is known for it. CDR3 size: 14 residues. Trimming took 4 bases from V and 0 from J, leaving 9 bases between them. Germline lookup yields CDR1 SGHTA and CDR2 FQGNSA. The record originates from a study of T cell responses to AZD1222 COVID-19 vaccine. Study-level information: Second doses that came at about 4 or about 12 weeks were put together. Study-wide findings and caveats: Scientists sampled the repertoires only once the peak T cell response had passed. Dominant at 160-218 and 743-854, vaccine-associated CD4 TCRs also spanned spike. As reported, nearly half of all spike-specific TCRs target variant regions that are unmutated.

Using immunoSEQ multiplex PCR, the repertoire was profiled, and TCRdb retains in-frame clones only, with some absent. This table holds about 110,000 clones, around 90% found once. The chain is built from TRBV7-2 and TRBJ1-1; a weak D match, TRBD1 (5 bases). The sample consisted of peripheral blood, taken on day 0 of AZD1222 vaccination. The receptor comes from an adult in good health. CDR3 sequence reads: CASSSGTVNTEAFF. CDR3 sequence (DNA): TGTGCCAGCAGCTCGGGGACGGTGAACACTGAAGCTTTCTTT.